This record covers a single T cell receptor (beta chain). No antigen is known for it. The sample originates from a study of T cells in Graves' hyperthyroidism and ophthalmopathy. Study results and limitations: Ophthalmopathy was identified by the model a median approximately 6.4 months ahead of onset. Most thyroid clonotypes with frequency above 0.001 were detected in blood.

V shed 10 bases, J shed 8 bases, and the junction held 19 bases outside the gene matches. Germline V lookup: CDR1 WSHSY, CDR2 SAAADI. This CDR3 spans 17 amino acids. TCR beta CDR3 region amplification was performed from RNA transcripts. Using the HTBI primer set, a first-round RT-PCR was run on the TCR CDR3. TCRdb independently ran MiXCR on the multiplex PCR reads; one entry per CDR3 protein. Here the sample spans roughly 420,000 distinct CDR3 sequences, around 14% being singletons. Hyperthyroidism patients were newly diagnosed, had disease duration under 2 months, and were aged 18 to 65 years. The sequence was collected from a woman between 18 and 29 years old with Graves' hyperthyroidism. The chain employs TRBV10-2 and TRBJ2-1; the match to TRBD2 covers 11 bases. Sequencing used blood. Here the CDR3 DNA reads TGCGCCACTTATGATAGGGCTAGCGGGAGGTCTTCGTATGAGCAGTTCTTC. Protein sequence: CATYDRASGRSSYEQFF.